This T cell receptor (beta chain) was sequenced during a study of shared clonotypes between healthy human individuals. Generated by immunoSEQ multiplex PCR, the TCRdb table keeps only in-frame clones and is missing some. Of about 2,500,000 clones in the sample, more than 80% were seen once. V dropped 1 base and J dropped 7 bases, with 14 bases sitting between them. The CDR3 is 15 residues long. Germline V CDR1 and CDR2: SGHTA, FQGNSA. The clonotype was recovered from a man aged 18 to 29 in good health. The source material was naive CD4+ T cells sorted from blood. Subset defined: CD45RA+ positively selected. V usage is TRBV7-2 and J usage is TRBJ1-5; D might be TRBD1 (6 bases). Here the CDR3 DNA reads TGTGCCAGCAGCTTAGGACAGGTTAACGGCCAGCCCCAGCATTTT. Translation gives CASSLGQVNGQPQHF. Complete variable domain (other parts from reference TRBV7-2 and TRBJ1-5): GAGVSQSPSNKVTEKGKDVELRCDPISGHTALYWYRQSLGQGLEFLIYFQGNSAPDKSGLPSDRFSAERTGGSVSTLTIQRTQQEDSAVYLCASSLGQVNGQPQHFGDGTRLSIL.